These T cell receptor beta chains were read from a single sample in a study of cytomegalovirus exposure and HLA in healthy donors. Libraries were prepared by immunoSEQ multiplex PCR; TCRdb keeps only in-frame clonotypes and omits some of them. This repertoire shows 150,000 or so clones, 75% to 85% found once; its top ten account for 0.6% to 0.95%. Sequencing was done on a sample of PBMCs. The receptors were sampled from a female donor in good health and CMV-seronegative. Each CDR3 is given without its conserved first and last residue. Each record gives: CDR3 protein, V gene, J gene.

cdr3_aa: ASSREGNTIY
v_call: TRBV2
j_call: TRBJ1-3

cdr3_aa: ASSYYREGRNYGYT
v_call: TRBV6-5
j_call: TRBJ1-2

cdr3_aa: ASSKQGTETQY
v_call: TRBV9
j_call: TRBJ2-5

cdr3_aa: ASSVTVGRYEQY
v_call: TRBV28
j_call: TRBJ2-7

cdr3_aa: ASRSIRRVNTEAF
v_call: TRBV28
j_call: TRBJ1-1

cdr3_aa: ASTRGRTDTQY
v_call: TRBV6-6
j_call: TRBJ2-3

cdr3_aa: ASRTGAQY
v_call: TRBV2
j_call: TRBJ2-7

cdr3_aa: ASSLEPSSSGVEQY
v_call: TRBV5-1
j_call: TRBJ2-7

cdr3_aa: ASNRVWGSGANGLT
v_call: TRBV28
j_call: TRBJ2-6

cdr3_aa: ASSFTSGGPYEQY
v_call: TRBV27
j_call: TRBJ2-7

cdr3_aa: ASSSGGDTIY
v_call: TRBV28
j_call: TRBJ1-3

cdr3_aa: ASSRRVLSGANVLT
v_call: TRBV11-2
j_call: TRBJ2-6

cdr3_aa: ATGAGGLNGDIQY
v_call: TRBV7-2
j_call: TRBJ2-4

cdr3_aa: ASSFRGGGAQDTQY
v_call: TRBV7-2
j_call: TRBJ2-3

cdr3_aa: ASSELGPPSGYT
v_call: TRBV6-1
j_call: TRBJ1-2